Below are 28 T cell receptor beta chains sequenced from a single sample in a study of T cell clonality in common variable immunodeficiency. Here immunoSEQ multiplex PCR was the method, and the copy in TCRdb shows in-frame clones only, minus some. The repertoire consists of some 19,000 clones, none detected only once. The study's findings and limits: Common variable immunodeficiency TCR beta sequences reportedly had fewer deletions and N-nucleotide insertions.

Their antigens are not known. Sequencing was performed on peripheral blood mononuclear cells. The receptors come from a human donor with common variable immunodeficiency.

This clone turned up a few times. The read stops 3 residues short of the end of the CDR3; the missing end is completed from the germline J gene. The chain carries TRBV6-1 and TRBJ2-1, with TRBD2 matching over 10 bases. Trimming cost V 4 bases and J 8 bases; bases outside gene matches: 5. The CDR3 has 14 amino acids. In germline, CDR1 is MNHNS, CDR2 SASEGT. CDR3 protein: CASSGSGGEDEQFF. The sequenced part of the CDR3 DNA is TGTGCCAGCAGTGGGAGCGGGGGGGAGGATGAG.

Points on this clone: Read data end 3 residues before the CDR3 end; the end is taken from the germline J gene. The chain carries TRBV5-1 and TRBJ2-3; tentatively, D is TRBD1 or TRBD2 (5 bases each). The CDR3 sequence is 13 residues long. V was trimmed by 2 bases and J by 6 bases, leaving 10 bases between them. Germline CDR1 SGHRS, CDR2 YFSETQ. The CDR3 here is CASSFTEGDTQYF. CDR3 DNA (partial): TGCGCCAGCAGCTTCACTGAGGGGGATACG.

In the case of this clone: The sequence runs out 3 residues before the end of the CDR3; the remainder is reconstructed from the germline J gene. V usage is TRBV6-1 and J usage is TRBJ1-2, with D tentatively TRBD1 (5 bases). In germline, CDR1 is MNHNS, CDR2 SASEGT. With 0 bases removed from V and 6 bases from J, the gap between germline ends came to 14 bases. The length of the CDR3 is 15 residues. CDR3 DNA, as far as it was read: TGTGCCAGCAGTGAAGCGCGGGGTTTGGGGCATGGC. Protein sequence: CASSEARGLGHG. The entire CDR3 is CASSEARGLGHGYTF.

A remark on this clone: The read ends 3 residues before the CDR3 terminus; that terminus is restored from the germline J gene. The genes are TRBV18 and TRBJ2-7; TRBD1 matches at 8 bases. With V trimmed by 6 bases and J by 6 bases, 13 bases remained unmatched. Germline CDR1 and CDR2: KGHSH and LQKENI. The CDR3 length is 15 residues. The covered CDR3 bases are TGTGCCAGCTCGGAGATCGGGACAGGAAGGGCCGAG. It codes for CASSEIGTGRAE. The entire CDR3 protein is CASSEIGTGRAEQYF.

Comments on this clone: The read comes to an end 3 residues before the CDR3 does, leaving the germline J gene to fill in the end. V gene TRBV6-1 combines with J gene TRBJ2-5; D is perhaps TRBD2 (6 bases). Per germline, CDR1 MNHNS and CDR2 SASEGT. V was cut by 0 bases and J by 2 bases, with 10 bases left in between. The CDR3 spans 15 residues. CDR3 bases read: TGTGCCAGCAGTGAAGCACAAGGGACTCAAGAGACC. This encodes CASSEAQGTQET. Given in full, the CDR3 is CASSEAQGTQETQYF.

In regard to this clone: The CDR3 extends 3 residues past the end of the read, so its final part is completed from the germline J gene. The rearrangement links TRBV6-2 or TRBV6-3 to TRBJ1-5; D is undetermined. Deletions cut 2 bases from V and 9 bases from J, with 8 bases between. The germline V gene has CDR1 MNHEY and CDR2 SVGEGT. The CDR3 covers 12 residues. The CDR3 spells CASSYGLGPQHF. The covered CDR3 bases are TGTGCCAGCAGTTACGGGCTTGGGCCC.

This clone was seen ten or more times. The missing CDR3 end, 3 residues past where the read stops, is filled in from the germline J gene. This chain joins TRBV5-1 and TRBJ1-1, with D perhaps matching TRBD1 (6 bases). This CDR3 has 15 residues. The germline CDR1 and CDR2 sequences are SGHRS and YFSETQ. Between the trimmed V and J ends, which lost 0 bases and 1 base, there was a span of 10 bases. CDR3 amino acids: CASSLAGTKNTEAFF. The DNA read from the CDR3 is TGCGCCAGCAGCTTGGCCGGGACAAAGAACACTGAA.

Only a few counts were recorded for this clone. The read ends 3 residues shy of where the CDR3 ends; the end is completed using the germline J gene. The J gene is TRBJ2-5, the V gene TRBV6-1, with 13 bases lining up with TRBD2. There are 16 residues in the CDR3. Per the germline V gene, CDR1 is MNHNS and CDR2 is SASEGT. J lost 6 bases, V lost 1 base, and 5 bases had no gene match. CDR3 DNA (partial): TGTGCCAGCAGTGAAGAGAGGACTAGCGGGAGAAAGACC. Residues: CASSEERTSGRKT. In full, the CDR3 is CASSEERTSGRKTQYF.

This clone was seen ten or more times. The read halts 3 residues ahead of the CDR3 end, with the missing end drawn from the germline J gene. This chain links TRBV10-3 with TRBJ1-2; 8 bases line up with TRBD1. Trimming took 7 bases from V and 4 from J; bases not matched to a gene: 8. The germline CDR1 and CDR2 sequences are ENHRY and SYGVKD. The CDR3 has 14 residues. The sequenced part of the CDR3 DNA is TGTGCCATCAAGGACAGGGAACCCCCCTATGGC. Its translation: CAIKDREPPYG. The whole CDR3 protein is CAIKDREPPYGYTF.

This clone has more than one count but fewer than ten. Sequencing ends 3 residues short of the CDR3 end; the germline J gene provides the rest. The chain links TRBV5-1 to TRBJ2-3; D may correspond to TRBD1 or TRBD2 (5 bases each). This CDR3 has 16 residues. Germline V lookup: CDR1 SGHRS, CDR2 YFSETQ. Trimming left V 0 bases short and J 0 bases short, with 11 bases between. The sequenced part of the CDR3 DNA is TGCGCCAGCAGCTTGGGAGGGGTAGGAAGCACAGATACG. This encodes CASSLGGVGSTDT. The whole CDR3 sequence reads CASSLGGVGSTDTQYF.

This clone was observed many times. Sequencing ends 3 residues short of the CDR3 end; the germline J gene provides the rest. The gene calls are TRBV19 and TRBJ1-2; the match to TRBD1 covers 11 bases. The germline V gene has CDR1 LNHDA and CDR2 SQIVND (reference sequence). With V trimmed by 9 bases and J by 4 bases, 10 bases remained unmatched. The CDR3 extends over 15 amino acids. This chain's CDR3 is CASRGQGALLYGYTF. CDR3 DNA (partial): TGTGCCAGCCGCGGACAGGGGGCTCTTCTCTATGGC. The variable domain in full, completed from reference TRBV19 and TRBJ1-2, reads DGGITQSPKYLFRKEGQNVTLSCEQNLNHDAMYWYRQDPGQGLRLIYYSQIVNDFQKGDIAEGYSVSREKKESFPLTVTSAQKNPTAFYLCASRGQGALLYGYTFGSGTRLTVV.

This clone was counted between two and nine times. The read falls 3 residues short of the CDR3 end, and the missing part is taken from the germline J gene. This chain joins TRBV19 and TRBJ2-1; 11 bases fit TRBD1. The V gene's germline CDR1 is LNHDA and CDR2 SQIVND (reference sequence). V trimming: 3 bases; J trimming: 9 bases; junction bases outside the gene matches: 7. This CDR3 spans 15 amino acids. The CDR3 bases that were read are TGTGCCAGTAGTATTTTGGACAGGGGGCGTAGTGAG. Amino acid sequence: CASSILDRGRSE. The full CDR3 protein is CASSILDRGRSEQFF. Drawing the rest from reference TRBV19 and TRBJ2-1, the complete variable domain is DGGITQSPKYLFRKEGQNVTLSCEQNLNHDAMYWYRQDPGQGLRLIYYSQIVNDFQKGDIAEGYSVSREKKESFPLTVTSAQKNPTAFYLCASSILDRGRSEQFFGPGTRLTVL.

On this clone: The CDR3 end lies 3 residues beyond the end of the read and is filled in from the germline J gene. The V call is TRBV20-1, the J call TRBJ2-7, with 7 bases aligning to TRBD1. Germline CDR1 reads DFQATT; CDR2 reads SNEGSKA (reference sequence). The CDR3 covers 14 residues. Trimming removed 5 bases from V and 1 base from J; junction bases left unmatched: 8. The CDR3 region is CSALDRVLSYEQYF. The sequenced part of the CDR3 DNA is TGCAGTGCTTTAGACAGGGTGCTATCCTACGAG.

With respect to this clone: The read stops 3 residues short of the end of the CDR3; the missing end is completed from the germline J gene. The chain has TRBV7-9 and TRBJ2-1; D gene uncertain. The V gene's germline CDR1 is SEHNR and CDR2 FQNEAQ (reference sequence). The CDR3 contains 12 residues. V lost 5 bases, J lost 4 bases, and 6 bases lay in between. CDR3 sequence reads: CASSPVYNEQFF. The DNA read from the CDR3 is TGTGCCAGCAGCCCAGTGTACAATGAG.

This clone came up a few times. The CDR3 end lies 3 residues beyond the end of the read and is filled in from the germline J gene. This sequence joins TRBV5-1 and TRBJ2-5; D unclear. The CDR3 length is 13 residues. Germline loops: CDR1 SGHRS, CDR2 YFSETQ. V gave up 2 bases and J gave up 5 bases, with 10 bases separating them. CDR3 residues: CASSFRDGETQYF. Incomplete CDR3 DNA: TGCGCCAGCAGCTTCAGAGACGGGGAGACC. Combining the CDR3 with reference TRBV5-1 and TRBJ2-5 gives the whole variable domain KAGVTQTPRYLIKTRGQQVTLSCSPISGHRSVSWYQQTPGQGLQFLFEYFSETQRNKGNFPGRFSGRQFSNSRSEMNVSTLELGDSALYLCASSFRDGETQYFGPGTRLLVL.

This clone came up a few times. The sequenced fragment ends 3 residues before the CDR3 boundary, so the rest is inferred from the germline J gene. The chain recombines TRBV20-1 with TRBJ2-7; TRBD2 aligns across 10 bases. The V and J ends lost 1 base and 2 bases, in that order; junction bases with no gene match: 5. The CDR3 loop spans 15 amino acids. Germline CDR1 DFQATT, CDR2 SNEGSKA (reference sequence). CDR3 DNA (partial): TGCAGTGCTAGAGTGGTACTAGCGGGACCCTACGAG. It translates to CSARVVLAGPYE. In full, the CDR3 reads CSARVVLAGPYEQYF.

The sample holds a few counts of this clone. Mismatch with germline at one junction end may stem from a read error. The CDR3 end falls 3 residues outside the read, so it is completed with the germline J gene. V usage is TRBV7-9 and J usage is TRBJ2-1; D is possibly TRBD2 (5 bases). The CDR3 runs to 13 residues. Looked up from germline, CDR1 is SEHNR and CDR2 is FQNEAQ (reference sequence). CDR3 sequence: CSSLAGSYNEQFF. CDR3 DNA, as far as it was read: TGTTCCAGCTTGGCGGGTTCCTACAATGAG. Using reference TRBV7-9 and TRBJ2-1 for the parts outside the CDR3, the full variable domain is DTGVSQNPRHKITKRGQNVTFRCDPISEHNRLYWYRQTLGQGPEFLTYFQNEAQLEKSRLLSDRFSAERPKGSFSTLEIQRTEQGDSAMYLCSSLAGSYNEQFFGPGTRLTVL.

The sample holds a few counts of this clone. The CDR3 is CASSLIGGLETQYF. The CDR3 DNA, read in part, is TGTGCCAGCAGCTTAATCGGGGGGCTAGAGACC. This chain links TRBV7-3 with TRBJ2-5, with D tentatively TRBD2 (7 bases). With the read ending 3 residues before the CDR3 end, the germline J gene is used to fill in that end. CDR1 SGHTA and CDR2 FQGTGA come from the germline V gene. Trimming took 1 base from V and 4 from J, leaving 10 bases between them. The CDR3 is 14 amino acids.

In regard to this clone: The sequence runs out 3 residues before the end of the CDR3; the remainder is reconstructed from the germline J gene. The genes are TRBV18 and TRBJ2-5, with 12 bases that match TRBD1. Germline V gene lookup returns CDR1 KGHSH and CDR2 LQKENI. Losses at the gene ends were 1 base for V and 4 bases for J; bases not matched to a gene: 1. The CDR3 extends over 15 amino acids. CDR3 sequence: CASSPRDRGRETQYF. The part of the CDR3 DNA that was read is TGTGCCAGCTCACCACGGGACAGGGGGCGAGAGACC.

This clone was counted many times. Read sequence stops 3 residues before the CDR3 end, and the germline J gene provides the missing end. V gene TRBV5-1 combines with J gene TRBJ1-1; perhaps TRBD1 as D (6 bases). The ends were cut back, 1 base at V and 7 bases at J, with 11 bases in the middle. Germline CDR1 is SGHRS and CDR2 is YFSETQ. The CDR3 is made up of 13 amino acids. The CDR3: CASSLMGAREAFF. The CDR3 DNA, read in part, is TGCGCCAGCAGCTTGATGGGGGCCCGTGAA. Filled out from reference TRBV5-1 and TRBJ1-1, the complete variable domain reads KAGVTQTPRYLIKTRGQQVTLSCSPISGHRSVSWYQQTPGQGLQFLFEYFSETQRNKGNFPGRFSGRQFSNSRSEMNVSTLELGDSALYLCASSLMGAREAFFGQGTRLTVV.

This clone was counted a few times. The read terminates 3 residues ahead of where the CDR3 ends, so the germline J gene completes it. The chain uses TRBV18 and TRBJ2-7; D call uncertain. The V gene's germline CDR1 is KGHSH and CDR2 LQKENI. The CDR3 runs to 18 residues. The ends were cut back, 1 base at V and 3 bases at J, with 22 bases in the middle. The DNA read from the CDR3 is TGTGCCAGCTCACCACTGCGGAGTCCCCCGCTCCCCTTCTACGAG. It specifies CASSPLRSPPLPFYE. The full CDR3 sequence reads CASSPLRSPPLPFYEQYF.

Comment on this clone: The DNA ends 3 residues before the CDR3 does, and the rest of the CDR3 is filled in from the germline J gene. The chain combines TRBV6-4 with TRBJ2-6; maybe TRBD1 (6 bases). CDR1 is MRHNA, CDR2 SNTAGT, per germline. V dropped 0 bases and J dropped 3 bases, with 18 bases sitting between them. The CDR3 contains 19 residues. The CDR3 sequence: CASSDSPGPQGGGANVLTF. The CDR3 bases that were read are TGTGCCAGCAGTGACTCTCCGGGACCCCAAGGGGGTGGGGCCAACGTC.

Comment on this clone: The read terminates 3 residues ahead of where the CDR3 ends, so the germline J gene completes it. The genes are TRBV7-9 and TRBJ2-3; TRBD1 matches at 8 bases. This CDR3 spans 15 amino acids. With V trimmed by 5 bases and J by 1 base, 5 bases remained unmatched. The germline CDR1 and CDR2 sequences are SEHNR and FQNEAQ (reference sequence). The CDR3: CASSPGTGGTDTQYF. The sequenced part of the CDR3 DNA is TGTGCCAGCAGCCCTGGGACAGGAGGCACAGATACG.

On this clone itself: The CDR3 end lies 3 residues beyond the end of the read and is filled in from the germline J gene. This chain links TRBV2 with TRBJ2-7; possible D gene TRBD2, 6 bases. The CDR3 is 14 residues long. Germline V gives CDR1 SNHLY, CDR2 FYNNEI. Trimming left V 7 bases short and J 1 base short, with 14 bases between. The CDR3 sequence is CASKSVLASYEQYF. The CDR3 bases that were read are TGTGCCAGCAAAAGTGTGCTAGCGTCCTACGAG.

To note about this clone: Read sequence stops 3 residues before the CDR3 end, and the germline J gene provides the missing end. The V and J genes are TRBV20-1 and TRBJ2-7; 8 bases fit TRBD2. CDR3 size: 12 residues. After removal of 6 bases from V and 5 bases from J, the junction contained 6 bases not matched to a gene. Germline loops: CDR1 DFQATT, CDR2 SNEGSKA (reference sequence). The CDR3 DNA, read in part, is TGCAGTGCAACCGGGACTAGTAACGAG. Protein product: CSATGTSNE. The CDR3 reads in full as CSATGTSNEQYF.

Concerning this clone: The read halts 3 residues ahead of the CDR3 end, with the missing end drawn from the germline J gene. The rearrangement joins TRBV7-9 to TRBJ2-2, with 9 bases fitting TRBD1. The CDR3 is made up of 15 amino acids. Unmatched junction bases numbered 6, after V lost 3 bases and J lost 7 bases. Germline values: CDR1 SEHNR, CDR2 FQNEAQ (reference sequence). Incomplete CDR3 DNA: TGTGCCAGCAGCTTTATGACAGGGGGGAACGGGGAG. Translation gives CASSFMTGGNGE. The complete CDR3 sequence is CASSFMTGGNGELFF.

This clone appeared many times. The read finishes 3 residues shy of the CDR3 end, and the germline J gene is used to complete it. The chain has TRBV30 and TRBJ2-1; 10 bases align to TRBD2. With 5 bases clipped from V and 7 bases from J, the junction kept 8 bases outside the gene matches. CDR1 GTSNPN and CDR2 SVGIG come from the germline V gene (reference sequence). This CDR3 is built from 14 residues. The covered CDR3 bases are TGTGCCTGGGAGCGGGAGGGCCGTTCGAATGAG. This codes for CAWEREGRSNE. The CDR3 as a whole reads CAWEREGRSNEQFF.

This clone was recorded many times. The CDR3 end is not reached by the read, which stops 3 residues before it; the germline J gene fills it in. This sequence joins TRBV20-1 and TRBJ1-1; the D gene is possibly TRBD1 (6 bases). The V end lost 3 bases, the J end lost 3 bases, and 14 bases lay between the germline ends. In germline, CDR1 is DFQATT, CDR2 SNEGSKA (reference sequence). This CDR3 spans 14 amino acids. The CDR3 sequence is CSASLDRLYTEAFF. The DNA read from the CDR3 is TGCAGTGCTAGCCTTGACAGGTTGTACACTGAA.